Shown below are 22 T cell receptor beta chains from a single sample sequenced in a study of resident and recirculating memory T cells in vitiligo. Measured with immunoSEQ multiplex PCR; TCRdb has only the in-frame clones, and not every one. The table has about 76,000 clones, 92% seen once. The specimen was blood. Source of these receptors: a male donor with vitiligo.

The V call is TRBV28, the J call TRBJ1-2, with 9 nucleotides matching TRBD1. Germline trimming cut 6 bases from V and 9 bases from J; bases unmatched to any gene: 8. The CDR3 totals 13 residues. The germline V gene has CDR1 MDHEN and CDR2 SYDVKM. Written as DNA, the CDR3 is TGTGCCAGCAGCTACAGGGGGCGTCACCGCTACACCTTC. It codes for CASSYRGRHRYTF.

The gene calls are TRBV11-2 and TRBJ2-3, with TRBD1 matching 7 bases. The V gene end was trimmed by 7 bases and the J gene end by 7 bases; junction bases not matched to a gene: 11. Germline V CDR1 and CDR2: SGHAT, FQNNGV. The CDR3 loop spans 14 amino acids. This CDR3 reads CASTPTGSQHTQYF. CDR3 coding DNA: TGTGCCAGCACCCCGACAGGGAGTCAGCATACGCAGTATTTT.

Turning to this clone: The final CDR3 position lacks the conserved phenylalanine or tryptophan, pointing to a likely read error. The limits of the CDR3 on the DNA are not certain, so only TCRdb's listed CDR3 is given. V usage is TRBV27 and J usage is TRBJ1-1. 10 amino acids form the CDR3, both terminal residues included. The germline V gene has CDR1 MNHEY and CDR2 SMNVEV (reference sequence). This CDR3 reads CASSFATPAS.

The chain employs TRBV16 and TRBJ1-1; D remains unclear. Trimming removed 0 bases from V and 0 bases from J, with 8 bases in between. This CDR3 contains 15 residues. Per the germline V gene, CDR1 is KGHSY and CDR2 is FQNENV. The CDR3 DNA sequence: TGTGCCAGCAGCCAATCGCGGCTCCTGAACACTGAAGCTTTCTTT. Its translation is CASSQSRLLNTEAFF.

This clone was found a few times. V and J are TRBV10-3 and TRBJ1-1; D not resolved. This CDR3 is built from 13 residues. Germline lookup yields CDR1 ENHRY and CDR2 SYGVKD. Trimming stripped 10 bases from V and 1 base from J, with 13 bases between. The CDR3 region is CANSETGNTEAFF. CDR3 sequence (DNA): TGTGCCAACTCCGAGACGGGGAACACTGAAGCTTTCTTT.

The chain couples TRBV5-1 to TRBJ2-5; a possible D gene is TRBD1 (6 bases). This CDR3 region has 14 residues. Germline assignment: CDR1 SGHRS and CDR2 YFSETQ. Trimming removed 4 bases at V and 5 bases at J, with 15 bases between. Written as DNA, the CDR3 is TGCGCCAGCAGCCCCATGGTCGGACAGGAGACCCAGTACTTC. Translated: CASSPMVGQETQYF.

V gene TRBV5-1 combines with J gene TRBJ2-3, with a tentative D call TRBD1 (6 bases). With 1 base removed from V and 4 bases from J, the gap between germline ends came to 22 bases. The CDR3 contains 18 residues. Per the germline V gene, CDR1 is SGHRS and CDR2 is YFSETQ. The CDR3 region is CASSLTISTGLNADTQYF. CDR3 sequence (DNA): TGCGCCAGCAGCTTGACAATCTCTACAGGGTTAAACGCAGATACGCAGTATTTT.

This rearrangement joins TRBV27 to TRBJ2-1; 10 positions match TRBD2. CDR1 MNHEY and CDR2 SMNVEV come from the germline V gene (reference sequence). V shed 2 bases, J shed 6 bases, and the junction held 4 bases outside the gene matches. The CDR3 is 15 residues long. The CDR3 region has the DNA TGTGCCAGCAGTTTACAGCTAGCGGGAGTCAATGAGCAGTTCTTC. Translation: CASSLQLAGVNEQFF.

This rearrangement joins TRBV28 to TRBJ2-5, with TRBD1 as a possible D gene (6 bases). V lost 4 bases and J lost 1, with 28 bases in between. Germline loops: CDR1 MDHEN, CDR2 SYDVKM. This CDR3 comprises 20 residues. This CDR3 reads CASSSTGTSGQIWLQETQYF. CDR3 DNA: TGTGCCAGCAGTTCCACCGGGACATCAGGGCAGATCTGGCTCCAAGAGACCCAGTACTTC.

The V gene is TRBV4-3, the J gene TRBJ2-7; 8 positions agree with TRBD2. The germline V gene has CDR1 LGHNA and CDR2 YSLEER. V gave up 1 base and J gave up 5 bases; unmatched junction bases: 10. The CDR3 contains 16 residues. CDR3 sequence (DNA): TGCGCCAGCAGCCAAGGGACGGGAGGGCCTTTGGACGAGCAGTACTTC. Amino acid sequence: CASSQGTGGPLDEQYF.

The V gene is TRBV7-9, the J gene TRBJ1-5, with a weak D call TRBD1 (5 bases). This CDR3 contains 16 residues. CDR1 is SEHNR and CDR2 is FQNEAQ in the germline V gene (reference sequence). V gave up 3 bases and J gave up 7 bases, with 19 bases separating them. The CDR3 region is CASSLVSRGGGQPQHF. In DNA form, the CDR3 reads TGTGCCAGCAGCTTGGTCTCCCGGGGCGGGGGACAGCCCCAGCATTTT.

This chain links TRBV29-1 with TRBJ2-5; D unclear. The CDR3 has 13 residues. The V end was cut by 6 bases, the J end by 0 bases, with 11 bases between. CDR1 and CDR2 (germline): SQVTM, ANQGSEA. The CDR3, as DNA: TGCAGCGTGGCCAACAGTTACCAAGAGACCCAGTACTTC. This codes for CSVANSYQETQYF.

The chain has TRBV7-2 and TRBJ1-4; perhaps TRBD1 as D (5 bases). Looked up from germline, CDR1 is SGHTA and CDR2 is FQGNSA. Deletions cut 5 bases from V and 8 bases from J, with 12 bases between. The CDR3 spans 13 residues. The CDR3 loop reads CASSPSWGEKLFF. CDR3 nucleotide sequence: TGTGCCAGCAGCCCGAGCTGGGGCGAAAAACTGTTTTTT.

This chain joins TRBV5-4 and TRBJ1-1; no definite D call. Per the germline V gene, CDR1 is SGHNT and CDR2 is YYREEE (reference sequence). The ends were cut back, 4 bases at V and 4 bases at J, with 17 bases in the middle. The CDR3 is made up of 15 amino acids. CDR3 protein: CASSEGREEGTEAFF. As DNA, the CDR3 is TGTGCCAGCAGCGAAGGCCGGGAGGAGGGCACTGAAGCTTTCTTT.

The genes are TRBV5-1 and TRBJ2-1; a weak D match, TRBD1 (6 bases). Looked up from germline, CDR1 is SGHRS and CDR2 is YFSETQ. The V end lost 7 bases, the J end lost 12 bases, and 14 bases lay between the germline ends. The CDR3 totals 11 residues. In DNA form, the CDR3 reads TGCGCCAGCGGACAGACCGCTGGGCAGTTCTTC. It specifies CASGQTAGQFF.

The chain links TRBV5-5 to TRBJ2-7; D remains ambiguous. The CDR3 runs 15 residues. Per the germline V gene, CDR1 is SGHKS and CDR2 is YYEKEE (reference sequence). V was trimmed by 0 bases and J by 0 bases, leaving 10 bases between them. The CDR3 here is CASSLAFGSSYEQYF. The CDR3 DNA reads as TGTGCCAGCAGCTTGGCCTTTGGTAGCTCCTACGAGCAGTACTTC.

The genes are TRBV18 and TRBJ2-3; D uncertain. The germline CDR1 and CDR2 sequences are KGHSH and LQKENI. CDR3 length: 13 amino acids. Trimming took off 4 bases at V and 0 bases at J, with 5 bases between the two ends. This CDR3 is CASSLASTDTQYF. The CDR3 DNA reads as TGTGCCAGCTCACTGGCCAGCACAGATACGCAGTATTTT. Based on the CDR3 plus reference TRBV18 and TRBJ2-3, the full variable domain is NAGVMQNPRHLVRRRGQEARLRCSPMKGHSHVYWYRQLPEEGLKFMVYLQKENIIDESGMPKERFSAEFPKEGPSILRIQQVVRGDSAAYFCASSLASTDTQYFGPGTRLTVL.

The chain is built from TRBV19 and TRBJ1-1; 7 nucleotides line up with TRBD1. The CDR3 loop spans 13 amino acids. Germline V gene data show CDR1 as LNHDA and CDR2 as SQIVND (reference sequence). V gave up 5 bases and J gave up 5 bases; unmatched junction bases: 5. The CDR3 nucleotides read TGTGCCAGTAGTGGGGCAGGGGGTACTGAAGCTTTCTTT. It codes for CASSGAGGTEAFF.

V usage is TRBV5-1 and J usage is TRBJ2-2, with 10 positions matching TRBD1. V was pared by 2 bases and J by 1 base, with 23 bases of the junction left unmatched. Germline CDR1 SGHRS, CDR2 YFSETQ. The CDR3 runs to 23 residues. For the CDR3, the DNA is TGCGCCAGCAGCTTTACACCCCCCCTCTTGCGGACAGGGGGTTACGGGAACACCGGGGAGCTGTTTTTT. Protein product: CASSFTPPLLRTGGYGNTGELFF.

Written as DNA, the CDR3 is TGTGCCAGCAGCTTGTTACTAGCGGGGGGCAATGAGCAGTTCTTC. It translates to CASSLLLAGGNEQFF. The chain uses TRBV5-4 and TRBJ2-1; TRBD2 matches at 12 bases. Germline CDR1 is SGHNT and CDR2 is YYREEE (reference sequence). This CDR3 comprises 15 residues. The V gene end was trimmed by 1 base and the J gene end by 6 bases; junction bases not matched to a gene: 2.

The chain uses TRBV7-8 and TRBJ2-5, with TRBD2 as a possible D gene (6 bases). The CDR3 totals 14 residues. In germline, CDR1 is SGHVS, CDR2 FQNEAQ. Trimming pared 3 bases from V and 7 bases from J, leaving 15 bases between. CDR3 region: CASSFGAGRGTQYF. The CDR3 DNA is TGTGCCAGCAGCTTTGGTGCGGGACGGGGGACCCAGTACTTC.

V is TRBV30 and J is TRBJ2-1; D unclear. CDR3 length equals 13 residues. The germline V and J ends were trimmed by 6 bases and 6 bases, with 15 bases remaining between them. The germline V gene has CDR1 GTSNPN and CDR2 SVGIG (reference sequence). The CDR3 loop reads CACSLGLVNEQFF. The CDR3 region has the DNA TGTGCCTGTTCACTGGGCTTGGTCAATGAGCAGTTCTTC.